The subject of this entry is one T cell receptor (delta chain). The data are from a study of gamma-delta T cells after stem cell transplantation. TCRdb reprocessed the RT-PCR reads using CATT. The sample shows 11,000 or so delta-chain clones, over 1% of them seen only once. Losses at the gene ends were 3 bases for V and 1 base for J; bases not matched to a gene: 14. CDR1 and CDR2 (germline): GEAIGNYY, EKD. The CDR3 has 19 amino acids. The sequenced sample consisted of gamma-delta T cells. The V and J genes are TRDV2 and TRDJ1, with TRDD3 matching 12 bases. The clonotype comes from a human donor. It is not recorded whose cells these are; they may come from a transplant donor. CDR3 sequence: CACDLLGDTRPVATDKLIF. CDR3 nucleotide sequence: TGTGCCTGTGACCTACTGGGGGATACCCGACCGGTGGCCACCGATAAACTCATCTTT.